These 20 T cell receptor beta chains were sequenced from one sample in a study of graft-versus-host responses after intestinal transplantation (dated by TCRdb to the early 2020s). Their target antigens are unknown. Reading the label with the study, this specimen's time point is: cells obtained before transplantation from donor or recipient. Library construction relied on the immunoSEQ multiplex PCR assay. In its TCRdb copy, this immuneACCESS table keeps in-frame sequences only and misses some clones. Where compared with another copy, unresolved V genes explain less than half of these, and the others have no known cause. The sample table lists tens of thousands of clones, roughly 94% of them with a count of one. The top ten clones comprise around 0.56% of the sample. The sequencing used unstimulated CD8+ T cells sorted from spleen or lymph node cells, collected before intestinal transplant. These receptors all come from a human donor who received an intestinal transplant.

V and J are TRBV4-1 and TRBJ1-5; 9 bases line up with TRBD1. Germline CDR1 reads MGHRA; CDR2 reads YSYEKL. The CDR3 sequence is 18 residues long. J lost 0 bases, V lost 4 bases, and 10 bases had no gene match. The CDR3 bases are TGCGCCAGCAGCCCAACAGGGGGCTGGTGGTATAGCAATCAGCCCCAGCATTTT. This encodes CASSPTGGWWYSNQPQHF.

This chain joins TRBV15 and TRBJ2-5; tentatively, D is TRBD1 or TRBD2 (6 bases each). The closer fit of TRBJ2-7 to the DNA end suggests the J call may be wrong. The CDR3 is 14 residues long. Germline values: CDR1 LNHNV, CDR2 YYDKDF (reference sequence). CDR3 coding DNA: TGTGCCACCAGCTCCGGAGGGGGATCCTACGAGCAGTACTTC. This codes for CATSSGGGSYEQYF.

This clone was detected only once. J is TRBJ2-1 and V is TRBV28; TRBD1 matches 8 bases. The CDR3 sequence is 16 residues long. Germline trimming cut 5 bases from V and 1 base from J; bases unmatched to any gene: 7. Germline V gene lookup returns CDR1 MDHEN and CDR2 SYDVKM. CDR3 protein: CASSTNRGSSYNEQFF. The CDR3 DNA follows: TGTGCCAGCAGTACAAACAGGGGGAGTTCCTACAATGAGCAGTTCTTC.

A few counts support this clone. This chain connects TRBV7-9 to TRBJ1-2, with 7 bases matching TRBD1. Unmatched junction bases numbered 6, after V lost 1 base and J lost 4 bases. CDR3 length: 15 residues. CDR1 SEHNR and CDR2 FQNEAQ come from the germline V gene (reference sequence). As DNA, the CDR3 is TGTGCCAGCAGCTTAGGGATACAGGGGATCTATGGCTACACCTTC. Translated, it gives CASSLGIQGIYGYTF. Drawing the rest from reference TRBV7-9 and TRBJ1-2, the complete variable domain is DTGVSQNPRHKITKRGQNVTFRCDPISEHNRLYWYRQTLGQGPEFLTYFQNEAQLEKSRLLSDRFSAERPKGSFSTLEIQRTEQGDSAMYLCASSLGIQGIYGYTFGSGTRLTVV.

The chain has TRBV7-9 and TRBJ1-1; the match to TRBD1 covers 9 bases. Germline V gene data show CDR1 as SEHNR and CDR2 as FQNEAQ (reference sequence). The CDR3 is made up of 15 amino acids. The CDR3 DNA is TGTGGAGGGGACAGGGCCCTGAATTCAAACACTGAAGCTTTCTTT. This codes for CGGDRALNSNTEAFF.

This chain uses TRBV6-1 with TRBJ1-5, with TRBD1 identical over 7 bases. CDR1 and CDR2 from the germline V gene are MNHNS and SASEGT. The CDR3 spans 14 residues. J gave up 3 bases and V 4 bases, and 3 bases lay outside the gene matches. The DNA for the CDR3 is TGTGCCAGCAGTGTAGACAGGGACAATCAGCCCCAGCATTTT. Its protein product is CASSVDRDNQPQHF.

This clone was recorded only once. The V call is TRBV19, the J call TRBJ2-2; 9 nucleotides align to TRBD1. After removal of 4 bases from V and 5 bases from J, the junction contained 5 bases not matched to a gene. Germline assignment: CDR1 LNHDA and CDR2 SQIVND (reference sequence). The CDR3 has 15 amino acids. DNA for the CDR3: TGTGCCAGTAGTACCCGGGACAGGGAGACCGGGGAGCTGTTTTTT. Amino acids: CASSTRDRETGELFF.

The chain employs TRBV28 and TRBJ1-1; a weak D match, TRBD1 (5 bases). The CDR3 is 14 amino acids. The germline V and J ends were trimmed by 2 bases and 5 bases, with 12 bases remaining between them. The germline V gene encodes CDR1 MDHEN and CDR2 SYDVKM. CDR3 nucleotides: TGTGCCAGCAGTTTACTATCAGGGTGTACTGAAGCTTTCTTT. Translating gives CASSLLSGCTEAFF.

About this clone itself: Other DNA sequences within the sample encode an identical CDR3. CDR3 sequence reads: CASSLALGEETQYF. CDR3 DNA: TGTGCCAGCAGCTTAGCTCTAGGGGAAGAGACCCAGTACTTC. The rearrangement uses TRBV7-9 and TRBJ2-5; weak D call: TRBD1 (5 bases). V lost 0 bases and J lost 3, with 8 bases in between. Germline V gene sequence: CDR1 SEHNR, CDR2 FQNEAQ (reference sequence). The CDR3 is 14 residues long.

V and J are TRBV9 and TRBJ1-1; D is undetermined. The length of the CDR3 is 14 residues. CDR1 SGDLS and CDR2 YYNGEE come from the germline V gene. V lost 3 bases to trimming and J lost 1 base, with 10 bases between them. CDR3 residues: CASSASLENTEAFF. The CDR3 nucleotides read TGTGCCAGCAGCGCCTCGTTGGAGAACACTGAAGCTTTCTTT.

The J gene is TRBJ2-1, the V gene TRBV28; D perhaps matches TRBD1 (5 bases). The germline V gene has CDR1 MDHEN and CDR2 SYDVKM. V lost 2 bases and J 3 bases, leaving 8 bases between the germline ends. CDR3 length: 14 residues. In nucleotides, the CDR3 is TGTGCCAGCAGTTTAAGCAGGGACTACAATGAGCAGTTCTTC. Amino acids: CASSLSRDYNEQFF.

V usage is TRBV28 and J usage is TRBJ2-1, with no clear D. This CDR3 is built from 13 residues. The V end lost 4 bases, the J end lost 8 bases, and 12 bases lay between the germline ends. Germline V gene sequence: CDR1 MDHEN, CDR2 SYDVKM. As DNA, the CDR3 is TGTGCCAGCAGTTGGTCTAGAAGGCATGAGCAGTTCTTC. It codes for CASSWSRRHEQFF.

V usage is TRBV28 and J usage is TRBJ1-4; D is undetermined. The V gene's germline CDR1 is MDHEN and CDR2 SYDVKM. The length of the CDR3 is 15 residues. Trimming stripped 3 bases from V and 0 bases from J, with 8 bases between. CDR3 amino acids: CASSLDPATNEKLFF. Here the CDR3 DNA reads TGTGCCAGCAGTTTGGATCCCGCAACTAATGAAAAACTGTTTTTT.

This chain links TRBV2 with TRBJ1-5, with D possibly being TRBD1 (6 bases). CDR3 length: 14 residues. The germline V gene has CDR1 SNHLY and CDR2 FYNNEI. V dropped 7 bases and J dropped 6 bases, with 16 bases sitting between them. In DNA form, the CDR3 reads TGTGCCAGCATCGGAGGGGGTAAGACTCAGCCCCAGCATTTT. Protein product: CASIGGGKTQPQHF.

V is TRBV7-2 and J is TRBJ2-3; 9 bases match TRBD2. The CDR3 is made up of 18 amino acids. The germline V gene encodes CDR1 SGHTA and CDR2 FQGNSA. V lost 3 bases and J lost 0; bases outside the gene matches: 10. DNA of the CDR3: TGTGCCAGCAGCTTCGTAGCGGGGGAGGGGTCGAGCACAGATACGCAGTATTTT. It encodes CASSFVAGEGSSTDTQYF.

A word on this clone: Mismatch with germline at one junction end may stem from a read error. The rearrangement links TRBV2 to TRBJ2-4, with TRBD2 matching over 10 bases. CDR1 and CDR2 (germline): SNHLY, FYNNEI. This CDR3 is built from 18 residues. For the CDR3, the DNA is TGTGCCAGCAGTGAACTAGCGGGAGTACTGTTAGCCGAAAACATTCAGTACTTC. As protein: CASSELAGVLLAENIQYF.

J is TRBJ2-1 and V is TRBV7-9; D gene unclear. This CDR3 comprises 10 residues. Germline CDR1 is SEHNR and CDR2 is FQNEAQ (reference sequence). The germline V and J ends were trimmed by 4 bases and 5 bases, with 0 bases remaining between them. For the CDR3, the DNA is TGTGCCAGCAGCTACAATGAGCAGTTCTTC. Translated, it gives CASSYNEQFF.

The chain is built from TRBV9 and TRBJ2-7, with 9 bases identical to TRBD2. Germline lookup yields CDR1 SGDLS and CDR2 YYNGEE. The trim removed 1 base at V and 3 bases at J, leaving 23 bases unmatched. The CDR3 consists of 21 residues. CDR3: CASSVRANKTGGRESDYEQYF. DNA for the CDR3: TGTGCCAGCAGCGTAAGAGCCAATAAGACGGGCGGGAGGGAATCCGACTACGAGCAGTACTTC.

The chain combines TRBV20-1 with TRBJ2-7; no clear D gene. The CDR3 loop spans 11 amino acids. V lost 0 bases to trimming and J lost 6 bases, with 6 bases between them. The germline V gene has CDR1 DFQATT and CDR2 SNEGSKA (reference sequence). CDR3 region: CSARDVSEQYF. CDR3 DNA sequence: TGCAGTGCTAGAGATGTATCCGAGCAGTACTTC.

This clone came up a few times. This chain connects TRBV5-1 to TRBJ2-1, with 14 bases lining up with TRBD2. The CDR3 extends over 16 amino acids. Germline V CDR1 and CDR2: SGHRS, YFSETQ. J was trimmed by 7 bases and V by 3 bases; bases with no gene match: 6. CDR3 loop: CASSYAGLAGGNEQFF. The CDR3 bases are TGCGCCAGCAGCTACGCTGGACTAGCGGGAGGTAATGAGCAGTTCTTC.